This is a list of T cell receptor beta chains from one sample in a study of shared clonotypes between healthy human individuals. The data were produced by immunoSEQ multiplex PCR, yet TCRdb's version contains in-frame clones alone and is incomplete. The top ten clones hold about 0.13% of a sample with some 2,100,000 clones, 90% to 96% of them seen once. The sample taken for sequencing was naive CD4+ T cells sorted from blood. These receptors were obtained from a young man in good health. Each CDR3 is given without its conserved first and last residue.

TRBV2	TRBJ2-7	ASRSDRTYYEQY
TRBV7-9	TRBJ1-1	ASSHPGRDTEAF
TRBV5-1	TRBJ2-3	ASSLGGPPADTQY
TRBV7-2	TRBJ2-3	ASSLEGGFTDTQY
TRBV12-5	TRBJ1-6	ASGLVLAGNSPLH
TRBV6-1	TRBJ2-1	ASRPGRGSYNEQF
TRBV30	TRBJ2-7	AWGPHEQY
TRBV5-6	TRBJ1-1	ASSLANTEAF
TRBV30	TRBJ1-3	AWIQGNTIY
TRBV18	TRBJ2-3	ASSPLAGVGTDTQY
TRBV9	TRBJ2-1	ASSVEESSGEQF
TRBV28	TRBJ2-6	ASSPQGDPSSGANVLT
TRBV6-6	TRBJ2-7	ASSYSAGTSYEQY
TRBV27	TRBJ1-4	ASRTPGEKLF